This T cell receptor (beta chain) is drawn from a study of cytomegalovirus exposure and HLA in healthy donors. Whole-study findings and limits: The classifier reportedly diagnosed cytomegalovirus status with high sensitivity and specificity. The study labeled 170 or so TCR beta chains cytomegalovirus-associated. CMV antigen specificity was confirmed in vitro for a few CMV-associated chains.

As regards this clone: The target antigen is unknown.

TCRdb's table, derived via immunoSEQ multiplex PCR, lists solely in-frame clones and lacks some. The sample records 50,000 to 65,000 clones, 89% being singletons. With V trimmed by 4 bases and J by 3 bases, 3 bases remained unmatched. This CDR3 has 13 amino acids. Germline V lookup: CDR1 SGHNT, CDR2 YYREEE (reference sequence). The sequence derives from a woman aged 18 to 35 in good health and CMV-seronegative. Sequenced: PBMCs. The genes are TRBV5-4 and TRBJ2-7; 8 nucleotides line up with TRBD2. The CDR3 coding sequence is TGTGCCAGCAGCCCAACTAGCGGCTACGAGCAGTACTTC. It is translated as CASSPTSGYEQYF.